This record concerns one T cell receptor (beta chain) sequence. Its antigen is unknown. No base qualities exist here, and no much larger clone lies one base off it. The sequencer was an Illumina HiSeq 1500. In-frame beta chains were kept once TCRdb had trimmed the public reads at Q25 with fastp and called clones with MiXCR. Identical CDR3 proteins give one entry, which carries the most common genes and DNA. Across this sample there are some 600,000 distinct CDR3 sequences, with roughly 24% seen only once. Roughly 8% of the sample is held by the ten biggest clonotypes. This record comes from a study of T cell repertoires in cytomegalovirus infection (dated by TCRdb to the late 2010s). The study in broad terms: Donor HLA type was relevant to the analysis, because carriage of CMV infection together with the matching HLA type was indicated by public TCR beta signatures.

Study-wide conclusions, independent of this receptor: Cumulative frequency of public TCR beta family members discriminated carriers of CMV infection plus the relevant HLA type in this cohort and an independent approximately 400-donor cohort. The ex vivo response was dominated by HLA-C-restricted CMV-specific TCR beta clonotypes, which also provided the single most frequent clonotype in two of eight donors.

V and J are trimmed by 6 bases and 8 bases, and the gene matches miss 3 bases of the junction. The CDR3 contains 13 residues, cysteine and phenylalanine counted. The kept DNA is CDR3 alone, 39 bases in frame from the first base. Sequences MNHEY (CDR1) and SVGAGI (CDR2) are obtained from the germline V gene. The receptor comes from a human donor in good health (CMV status not recorded). Some clones in this sample may be carry-over from other donors' samples. Sample: CD8+ T cells from PBMCs. The V and J genes are TRBV6-5 and TRBJ2-1, and 11 junction bases match TRBD2. The DNA sequence follows: TGTGCCAGCAGATTTAGCGGGGGGGATGAGCAGTTCTTC. This codes for CASRFSGGDEQFF.